The T cell receptor beta chain described here comes from a study of post-analysis software for immune sequencing data. Looking at the study overall: The cohort encompassed relapsing-remitting, secondary progressive and progressive-relapsing multiple sclerosis disease courses.

This clonotype was counted once. Its antigen is not identified. One junction end disagrees with the germline gene, perhaps due to a read error. Study observations and caveats: Significantly lower normalized Chao1 diversity was found in patients with multiple sclerosis relative to controls. F-measure co-clustering was strong for batch-matched samples. TRBV segments more frequent in patients than in controls numbered five and included TRBV5-6, TRBV5-1 and TRBV20-1.

Unique molecular identifiers were built into the TCR beta cDNA libraries. Around 500,000 cDNA molecules came from around 0.96 to 9.9 million T cells. TCRdb processed the PCR reads anew with MiXCR; each CDR3 protein has one entry. Here the sample spans about 260,000 distinct CDR3 sequences, approximately 34% being singletons. The CDR3 runs 15 residues. This chain uses TRBV12-3 or TRBV12-4 with TRBJ2-2; 7 bases align to TRBD2. The sequence came from a girl between 5 and 17 years old with multiple sclerosis. Sequences were obtained from blood. The CDR3 nucleotides are TGTGCCAGCAGTTCAAGGACTAGATACACCGGGGAGCGGTTTTTT. Translating gives CASSSRTRYTGERFF.